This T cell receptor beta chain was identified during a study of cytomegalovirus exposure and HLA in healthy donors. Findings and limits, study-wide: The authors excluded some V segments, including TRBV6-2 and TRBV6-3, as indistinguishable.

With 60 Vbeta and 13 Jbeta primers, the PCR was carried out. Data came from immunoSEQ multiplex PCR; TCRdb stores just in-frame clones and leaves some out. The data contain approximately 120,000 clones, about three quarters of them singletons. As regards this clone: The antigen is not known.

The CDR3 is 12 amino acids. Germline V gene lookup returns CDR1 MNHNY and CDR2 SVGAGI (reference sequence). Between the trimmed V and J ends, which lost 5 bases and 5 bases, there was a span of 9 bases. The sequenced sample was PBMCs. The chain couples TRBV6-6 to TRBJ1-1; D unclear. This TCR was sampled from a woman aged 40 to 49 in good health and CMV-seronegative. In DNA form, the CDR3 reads TGTGCCAGCAGTCCCGTAGCAACTGAAGCTTTCTTT. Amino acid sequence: CASSPVATEAFF.